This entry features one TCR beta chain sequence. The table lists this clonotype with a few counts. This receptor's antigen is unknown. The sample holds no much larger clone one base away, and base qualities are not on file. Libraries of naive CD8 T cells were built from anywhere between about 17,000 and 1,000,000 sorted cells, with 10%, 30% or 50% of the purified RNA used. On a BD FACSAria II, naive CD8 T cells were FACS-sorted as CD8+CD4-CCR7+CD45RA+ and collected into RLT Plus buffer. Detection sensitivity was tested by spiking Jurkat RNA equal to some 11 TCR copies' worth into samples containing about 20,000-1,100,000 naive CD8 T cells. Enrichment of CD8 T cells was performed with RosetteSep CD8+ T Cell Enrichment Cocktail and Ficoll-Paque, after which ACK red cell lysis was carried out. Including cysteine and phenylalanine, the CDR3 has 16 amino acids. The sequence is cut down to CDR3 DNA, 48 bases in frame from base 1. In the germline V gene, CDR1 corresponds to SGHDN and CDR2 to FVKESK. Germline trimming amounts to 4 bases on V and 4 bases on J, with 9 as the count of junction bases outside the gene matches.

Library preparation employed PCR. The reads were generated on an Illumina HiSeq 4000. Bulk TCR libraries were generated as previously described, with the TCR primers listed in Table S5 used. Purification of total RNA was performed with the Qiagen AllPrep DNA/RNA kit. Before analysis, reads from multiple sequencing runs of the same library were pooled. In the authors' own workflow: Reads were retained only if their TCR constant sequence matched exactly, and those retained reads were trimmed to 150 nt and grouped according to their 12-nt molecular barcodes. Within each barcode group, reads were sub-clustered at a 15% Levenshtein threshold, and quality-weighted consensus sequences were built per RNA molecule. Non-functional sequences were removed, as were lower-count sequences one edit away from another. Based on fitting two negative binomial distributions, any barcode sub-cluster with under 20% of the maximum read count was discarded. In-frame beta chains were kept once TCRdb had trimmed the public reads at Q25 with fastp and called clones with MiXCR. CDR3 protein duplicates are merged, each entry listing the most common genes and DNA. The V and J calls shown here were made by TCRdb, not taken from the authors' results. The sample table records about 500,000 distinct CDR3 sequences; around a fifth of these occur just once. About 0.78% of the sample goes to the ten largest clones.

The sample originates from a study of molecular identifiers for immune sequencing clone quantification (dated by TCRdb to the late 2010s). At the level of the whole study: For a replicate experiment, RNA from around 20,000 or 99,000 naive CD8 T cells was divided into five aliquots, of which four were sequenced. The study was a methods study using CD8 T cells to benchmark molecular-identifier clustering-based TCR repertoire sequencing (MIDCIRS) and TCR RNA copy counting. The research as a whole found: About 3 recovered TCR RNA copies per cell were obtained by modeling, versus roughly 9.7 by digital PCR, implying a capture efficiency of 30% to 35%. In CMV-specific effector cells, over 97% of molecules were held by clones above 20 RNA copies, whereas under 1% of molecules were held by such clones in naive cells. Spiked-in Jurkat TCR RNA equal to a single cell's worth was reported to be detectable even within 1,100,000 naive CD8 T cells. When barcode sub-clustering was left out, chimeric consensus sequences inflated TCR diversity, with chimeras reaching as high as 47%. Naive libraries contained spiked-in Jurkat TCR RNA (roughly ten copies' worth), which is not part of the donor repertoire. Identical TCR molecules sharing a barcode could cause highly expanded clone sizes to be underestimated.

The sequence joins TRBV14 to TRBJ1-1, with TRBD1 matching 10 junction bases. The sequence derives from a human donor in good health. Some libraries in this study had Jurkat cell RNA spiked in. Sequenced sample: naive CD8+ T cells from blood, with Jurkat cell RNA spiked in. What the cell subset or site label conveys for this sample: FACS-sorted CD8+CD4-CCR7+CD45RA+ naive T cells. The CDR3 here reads CASSPTWGQGSTEAFF. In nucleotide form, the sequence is TGTGCCAGCAGCCCTACCTGGGGACAGGGGTCCACTGAAGCTTTCTTT.